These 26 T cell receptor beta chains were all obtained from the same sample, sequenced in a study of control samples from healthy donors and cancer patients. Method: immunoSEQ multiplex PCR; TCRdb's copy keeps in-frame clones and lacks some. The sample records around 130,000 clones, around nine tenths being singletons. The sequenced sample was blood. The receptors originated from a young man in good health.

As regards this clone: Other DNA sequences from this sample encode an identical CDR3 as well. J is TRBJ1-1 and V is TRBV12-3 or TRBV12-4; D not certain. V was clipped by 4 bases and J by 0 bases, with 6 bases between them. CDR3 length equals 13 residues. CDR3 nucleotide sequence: TGTGCCAGCAGTTCGCACCTGAACACTGAAGCTTTCTTT. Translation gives CASSSHLNTEAFF.

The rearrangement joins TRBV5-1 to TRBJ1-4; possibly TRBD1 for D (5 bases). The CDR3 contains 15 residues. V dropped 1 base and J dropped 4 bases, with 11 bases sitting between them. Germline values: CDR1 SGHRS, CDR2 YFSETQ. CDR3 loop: CASSLNVGGNEKLFF. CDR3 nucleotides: TGCGCCAGCAGCTTGAACGTCGGGGGTAATGAAAAACTGTTTTTT.

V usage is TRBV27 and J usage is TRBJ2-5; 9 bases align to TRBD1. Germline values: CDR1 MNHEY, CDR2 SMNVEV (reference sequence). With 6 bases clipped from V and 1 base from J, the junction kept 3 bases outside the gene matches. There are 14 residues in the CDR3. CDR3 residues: CASRSGQGQETQYF. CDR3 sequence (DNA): TGTGCCAGCAGGTCGGGACAGGGCCAAGAGACCCAGTACTTC.

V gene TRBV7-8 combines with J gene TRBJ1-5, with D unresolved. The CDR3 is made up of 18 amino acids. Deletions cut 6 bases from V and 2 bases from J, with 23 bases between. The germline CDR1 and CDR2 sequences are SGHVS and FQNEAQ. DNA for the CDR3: TGTGCCAGCAGACGTCTTCCGGAGGCACCCCTTCGCAATCAGCCCCAGCATTTT. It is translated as CASRRLPEAPLRNQPQHF.

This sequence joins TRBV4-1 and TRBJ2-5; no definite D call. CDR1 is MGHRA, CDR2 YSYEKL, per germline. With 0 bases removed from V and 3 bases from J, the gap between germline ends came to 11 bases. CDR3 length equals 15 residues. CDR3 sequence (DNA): TGCGCCAGCAGCCAAGAGGGCAACCAAAAAGAGACCCAGTACTTC. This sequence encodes CASSQEGNQKETQYF.

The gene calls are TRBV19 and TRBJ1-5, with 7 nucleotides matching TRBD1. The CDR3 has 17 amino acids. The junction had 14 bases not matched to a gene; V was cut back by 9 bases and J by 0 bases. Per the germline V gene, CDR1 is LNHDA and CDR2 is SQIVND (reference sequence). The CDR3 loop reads CASRGRGKSYSNQPQHF. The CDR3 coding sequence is TGTGCCAGCAGGGGCAGGGGGAAGTCTTATAGCAATCAGCCCCAGCATTTT.

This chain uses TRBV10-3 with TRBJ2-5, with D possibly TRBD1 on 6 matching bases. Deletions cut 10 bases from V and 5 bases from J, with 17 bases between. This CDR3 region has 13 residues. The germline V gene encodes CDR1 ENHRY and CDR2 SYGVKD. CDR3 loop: CATQQGLGETQYF. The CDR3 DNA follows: TGTGCCACGCAACAGGGTCTAGGCGAGACCCAGTACTTC.

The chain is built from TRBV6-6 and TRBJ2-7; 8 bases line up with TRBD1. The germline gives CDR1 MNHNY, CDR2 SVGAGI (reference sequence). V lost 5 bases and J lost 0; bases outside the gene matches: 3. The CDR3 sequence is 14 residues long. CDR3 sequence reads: CASSRDRSSYEQYF. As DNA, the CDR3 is TGTGCCAGCAGTCGGGACAGGTCCTCCTACGAGCAGTACTTC.

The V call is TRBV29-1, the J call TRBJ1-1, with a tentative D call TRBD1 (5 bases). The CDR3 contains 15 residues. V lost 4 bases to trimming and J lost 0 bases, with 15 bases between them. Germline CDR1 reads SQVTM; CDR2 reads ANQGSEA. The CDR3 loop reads CSVGALGPLNTEAFF. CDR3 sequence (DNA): TGCAGCGTTGGAGCCCTGGGGCCGCTGAACACTGAAGCTTTCTTT.

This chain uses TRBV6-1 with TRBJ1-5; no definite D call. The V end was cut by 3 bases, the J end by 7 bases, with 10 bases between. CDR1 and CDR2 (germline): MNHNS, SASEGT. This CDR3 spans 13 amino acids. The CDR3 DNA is TGTGCCAGCAGTGAGAGGGTTGTGCAGCCCCAGCATTTT. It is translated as CASSERVVQPQHF.

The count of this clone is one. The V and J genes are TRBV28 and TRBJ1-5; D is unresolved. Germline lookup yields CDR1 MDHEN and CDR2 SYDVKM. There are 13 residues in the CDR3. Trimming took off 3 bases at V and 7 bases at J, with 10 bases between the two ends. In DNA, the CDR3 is TGTGCCAGCAGTTTGGTCAGAGGGCAGCCCCAGCATTTT. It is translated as CASSLVRGQPQHF.

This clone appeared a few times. Written as DNA, the CDR3 is TGTGCCAGCAGCTCGGGACTAGCGGACAATGAGCAGTTCTTC. As protein: CASSSGLADNEQFF. The chain couples TRBV5-6 to TRBJ2-1; TRBD2 agrees at 11 bases. CDR3 size: 14 residues. V dropped 3 bases and J dropped 5; count of bases not matched to a gene: 1. Germline CDR1 is SGHDT and CDR2 is YYEEEE.

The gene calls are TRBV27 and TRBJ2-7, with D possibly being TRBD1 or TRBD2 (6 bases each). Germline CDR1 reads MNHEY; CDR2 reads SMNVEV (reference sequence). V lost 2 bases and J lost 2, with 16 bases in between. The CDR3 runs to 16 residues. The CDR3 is CASSLGGPGAAYEQYF. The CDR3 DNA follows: TGTGCCAGCAGTTTAGGAGGGCCGGGGGCGGCCTACGAGCAGTACTTC.

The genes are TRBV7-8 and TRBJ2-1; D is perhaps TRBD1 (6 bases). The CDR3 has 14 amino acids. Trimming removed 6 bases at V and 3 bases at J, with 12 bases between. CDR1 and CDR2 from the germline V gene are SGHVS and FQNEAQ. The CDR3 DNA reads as TGTGCCAGCAGGCCAGGGGCCCTCTACAATGAGCAGTTCTTC. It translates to CASRPGALYNEQFF.

CDR3 in DNA: TGCGCCAGCAGCTTGAGTGCAAACTCCTATAATTCACCCCTCCACTTT. It codes for CASSLSANSYNSPLHF. V gene TRBV4-1 combines with J gene TRBJ1-6; D is unresolved. V was cut by 5 bases and J by 0 bases, with 11 bases left in between. CDR1 and CDR2 from the germline V gene are MGHRA and YSYEKL. The CDR3 consists of 16 residues.

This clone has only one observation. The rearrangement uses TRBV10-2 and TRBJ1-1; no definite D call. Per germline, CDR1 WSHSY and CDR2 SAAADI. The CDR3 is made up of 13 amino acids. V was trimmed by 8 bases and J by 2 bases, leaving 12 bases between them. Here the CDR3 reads CASVEQPNTEAFF. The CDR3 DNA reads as TGCGCCAGCGTAGAACAGCCTAACACTGAAGCTTTCTTT.

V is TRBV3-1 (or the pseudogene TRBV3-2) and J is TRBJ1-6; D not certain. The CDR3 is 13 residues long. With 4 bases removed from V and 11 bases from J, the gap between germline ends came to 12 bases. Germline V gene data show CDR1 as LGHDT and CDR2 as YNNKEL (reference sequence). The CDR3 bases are TGTGCCAGCAGCCCCGTTGAGGTGACACCCCTCCACTTT. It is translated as CASSPVEVTPLHF.

The CDR3 is CASSPRQGNGNTIYF. The CDR3 bases are TGCGCCAGCAGCCCCCGACAGGGAAATGGAAACACCATATATTTT. The V and J genes are TRBV5-1 and TRBJ1-3; 7 bases are shared with TRBD1. Per germline, CDR1 SGHRS and CDR2 YFSETQ. Germline trimming cut 4 bases from V and 3 bases from J; bases unmatched to any gene: 7. The CDR3 has 15 amino acids.

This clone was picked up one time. The CDR3 sequence is CASSLVAGQGQPQHF. DNA for the CDR3: TGTGCCAGCAGCTTAGTGGCCGGGCAGGGGCAGCCCCAGCATTTT. The chain joins TRBV7-2 to TRBJ1-5; maybe TRBD1 (6 bases). The CDR3 totals 15 residues. V was trimmed by 1 base and J by 7 bases, leaving 14 bases between them. The germline V gene encodes CDR1 SGHTA and CDR2 FQGNSA.

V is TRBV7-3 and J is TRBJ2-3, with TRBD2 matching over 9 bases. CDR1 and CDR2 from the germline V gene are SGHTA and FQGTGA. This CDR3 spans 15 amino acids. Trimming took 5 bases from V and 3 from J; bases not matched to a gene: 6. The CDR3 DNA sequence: TGTGCCAGCAGCCCTGGGACTAGCCCGACAGATACGCAGTATTTT. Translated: CASSPGTSPTDTQYF.

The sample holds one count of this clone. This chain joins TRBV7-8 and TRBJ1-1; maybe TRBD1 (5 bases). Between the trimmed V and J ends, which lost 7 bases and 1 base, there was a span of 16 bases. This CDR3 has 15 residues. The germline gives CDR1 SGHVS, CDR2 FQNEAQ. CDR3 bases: TGTGCCAGCATAGGGACGTCGTGGCGGAACACTGAAGCTTTCTTT. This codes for CASIGTSWRNTEAFF.

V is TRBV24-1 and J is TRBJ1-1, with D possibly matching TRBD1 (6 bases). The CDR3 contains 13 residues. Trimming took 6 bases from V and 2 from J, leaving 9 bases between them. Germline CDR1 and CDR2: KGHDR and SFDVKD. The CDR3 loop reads CATSTGLNTEAFF. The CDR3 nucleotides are TGTGCCACCAGTACAGGGTTAAACACTGAAGCTTTCTTT.

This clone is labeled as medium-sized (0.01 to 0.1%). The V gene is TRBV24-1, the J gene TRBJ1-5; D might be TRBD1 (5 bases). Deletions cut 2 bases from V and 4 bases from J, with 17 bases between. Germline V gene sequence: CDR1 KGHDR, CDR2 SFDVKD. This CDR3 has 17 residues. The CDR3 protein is CATSDSYGTRGNQPQHF. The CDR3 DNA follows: TGTGCCACCAGTGATTCTTACGGGACCCGGGGAAATCAGCCCCAGCATTTT.

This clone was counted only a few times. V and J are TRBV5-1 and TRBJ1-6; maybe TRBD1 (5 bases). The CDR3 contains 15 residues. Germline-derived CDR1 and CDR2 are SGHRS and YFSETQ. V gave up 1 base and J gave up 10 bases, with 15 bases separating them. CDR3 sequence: CASSLSGTAGSPLHF. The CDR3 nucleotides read TGCGCCAGCAGCTTGTCAGGGACCGCCGGGTCACCCCTCCACTTT.

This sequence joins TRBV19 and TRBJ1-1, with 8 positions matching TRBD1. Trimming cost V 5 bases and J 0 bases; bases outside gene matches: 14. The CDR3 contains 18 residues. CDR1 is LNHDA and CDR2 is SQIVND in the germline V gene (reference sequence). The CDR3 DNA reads TGTGCCAGTAGTCATATAAGCGGACAGGGCGAGGTGAACACTGAAGCTTTCTTT. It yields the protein CASSHISGQGEVNTEAFF.

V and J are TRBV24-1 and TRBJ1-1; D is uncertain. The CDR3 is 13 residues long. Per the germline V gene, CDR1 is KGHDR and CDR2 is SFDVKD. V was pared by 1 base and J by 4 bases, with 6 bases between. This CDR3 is CATSDFHATEAFF. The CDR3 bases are TGTGCCACCAGTGATTTCCACGCCACTGAAGCTTTCTTT.